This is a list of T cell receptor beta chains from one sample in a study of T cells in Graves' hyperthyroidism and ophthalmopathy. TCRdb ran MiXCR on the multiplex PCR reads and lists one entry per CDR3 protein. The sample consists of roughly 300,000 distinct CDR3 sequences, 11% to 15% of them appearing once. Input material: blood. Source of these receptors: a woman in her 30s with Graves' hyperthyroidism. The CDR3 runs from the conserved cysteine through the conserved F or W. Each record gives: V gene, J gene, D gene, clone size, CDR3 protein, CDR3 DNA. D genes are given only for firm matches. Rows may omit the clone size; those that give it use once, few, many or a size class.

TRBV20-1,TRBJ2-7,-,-,CSVWDYYEQYF,TGCAGTGTGTGGGATTACTACGAGCAGTACTTC
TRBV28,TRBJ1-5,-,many,CASIPSPRRGDQPQHF,TGTGCCAGCATCCCCTCCCCCCGCAGGGGAGATCAGCCCCAGCATTTT
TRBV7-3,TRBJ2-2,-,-,CASSYDRTNTGELFF,TGTGCCAGCAGCTACGACAGAACAAACACCGGGGAGCTGTTTTTT
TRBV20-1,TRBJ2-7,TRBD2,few,CSATGGGGRGSYEQYF,TGCAGTGCTACGGGTGGGGGCGGGAGGGGCAGCTACGAGCAGTACTTC
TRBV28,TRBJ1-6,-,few,CASGIRSYNSPLHF,TGTGCCAGCGGTATCCGATCCTATAATTCACCCCTCCACTTT
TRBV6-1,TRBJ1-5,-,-,CASSGEDQPQHF,TGTGCCAGCAGCGGGGAGGATCAGCCCCAGCATTTT
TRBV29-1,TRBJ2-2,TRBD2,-,CRGGQRERNTGELFF,TGCAGGGGGGGCCAGCGGGAGCGAAACACCGGGGAGCTGTTTTTT
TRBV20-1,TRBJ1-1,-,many,CSAPRTRNTEAFF,TGCAGTGCACCCCGGACAAGGAACACTGAAGCTTTCTTT
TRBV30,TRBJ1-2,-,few,CAWSVDLQGSGYGYTF,TGTGCCTGGAGTGTGGATTTACAGGGCAGCGGCTATGGCTACACCTTC
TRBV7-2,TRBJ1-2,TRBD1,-,CASSLTGVGGYTF,TGTGCCAGCAGCCTCACAGGGGTCGGGGGCTACACCTTC
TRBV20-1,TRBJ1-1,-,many,CSARDKVGEAFF,TGCAGTGCTAGAGATAAAGTGGGCGAAGCTTTCTTT
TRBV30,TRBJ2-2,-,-,CACQGANTGELFF,TGTGCCTGCCAGGGCGCGAACACCGGGGAGCTGTTTTTT
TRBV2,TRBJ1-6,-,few,CASSEAVQRVHF,TGTGCCAGCAGTGAAGCGGTTCAGAGGGTGCACTTT
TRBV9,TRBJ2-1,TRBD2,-,CASSDRTSGSRSYNEQFF,TGTGCCAGCAGCGACCGGACTAGCGGGAGTAGGTCCTACAATGAGCAGTTCTTC
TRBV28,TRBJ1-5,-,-,CASRELRGQPQHF,TGTGCCAGCAGAGAGCTCAGGGGTCAGCCCCAGCATTTT
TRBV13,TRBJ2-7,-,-,CASSTTTSSEQYF,TGTGCCAGCAGCACAACTACTAGTTCCGAGCAGTACTTC
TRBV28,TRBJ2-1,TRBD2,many,CASTMTSIGNEQFF,TGTGCCAGCACAATGACTAGCATAGGGAATGAGCAGTTCTTC
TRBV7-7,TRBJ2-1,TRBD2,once,CASSHSSGLNEQFF,TGTGCTAGCAGCCACTCTAGCGGGCTCAATGAGCAGTTCTTC
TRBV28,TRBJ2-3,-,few,CASSWEARGEGRADTQYF,TGTGCCAGCAGTTGGGAGGCGAGGGGGGAGGGCCGGGCAGATACGCAGTATTTT
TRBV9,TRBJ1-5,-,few,CASSPEGNSNQPQHF,TGTGCCAGCAGCCCAGAGGGGAATAGCAATCAGCCCCAGCATTTT
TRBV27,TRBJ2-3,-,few,CASSLGGVVTDTQYF,TGTGCCAGCAGTTTAGGAGGCGTCGTCACAGATACGCAGTATTTT
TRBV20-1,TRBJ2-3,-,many,CSASVQAWGVTDTQYF,TGCAGTGCTAGTGTACAGGCGTGGGGGGTCACAGATACGCAGTATTTT
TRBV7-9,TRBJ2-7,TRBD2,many,CASSLPITGGNLYEQYF,TGTGCCAGCAGCTTGCCCATTACGGGAGGGAATCTCTACGAGCAGTACTTC
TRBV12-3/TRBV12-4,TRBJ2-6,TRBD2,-,CASNSAGAREANVLTF,TGTGCCAGCAATTCGGCGGGAGCGCGTGAGGCCAACGTCCTGACTTTC
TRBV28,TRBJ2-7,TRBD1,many,CASSLIGTGSREQYF,TGTGCCAGCAGTTTGATCGGGACAGGGTCGCGCGAGCAGTACTTC
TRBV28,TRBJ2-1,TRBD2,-,CASSPVGSGRANEQFF,TGTGCCAGCAGCCCTGTTGGGAGCGGGAGAGCGAATGAGCAGTTCTTC
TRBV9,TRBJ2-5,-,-,CASSSREETQYF,TGTGCCAGCAGCTCCAGAGAGGAGACCCAGTACTTC
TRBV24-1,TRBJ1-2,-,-,CATSDGDRGSYGYTF,TGTGCCACCAGTGACGGAGACCGGGGGAGCTATGGCTACACCTTC
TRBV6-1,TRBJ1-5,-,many,CASSSSRTGNQPQHF,TGTGCCAGCAGTTCCTCGCGGACAGGCAATCAGCCCCAGCATTTT
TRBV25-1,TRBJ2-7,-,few,CASSVSVSEQYF,TGTGCCAGCAGTGTTTCGGTCTCCGAGCAGTACTTC
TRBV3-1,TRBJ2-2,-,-,CASSQTPGRPSANTGELFF,TGTGCCAGCAGCCAGACCCCAGGACGGCCTAGCGCGAACACCGGGGAGCTGTTTTTT
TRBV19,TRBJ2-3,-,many,CASRRGVSTDTQYF,TGTGCCAGTCGGCGGGGCGTGAGCACAGATACGCAGTATTTT
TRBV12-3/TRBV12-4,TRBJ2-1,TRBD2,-,CASRPPGLGGNEQFF,TGTGCCAGCAGACCGCCGGGACTAGGGGGCAATGAGCAGTTCTTC
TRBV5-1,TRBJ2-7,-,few,CASSLGSDVSYEQYF,TGCGCCAGCAGCTTGGGATCAGACGTCTCCTACGAGCAGTACTTC
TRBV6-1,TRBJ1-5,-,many,CATGDSNQPQHF,TGTGCCACCGGGGATAGCAATCAGCCCCAGCATTTT
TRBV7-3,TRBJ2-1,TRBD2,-,CASSSAGGEDEQFF,TGTGCCAGCAGCTCGGCCGGGGGGGAAGACGAGCAGTTCTTC
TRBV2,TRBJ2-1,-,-,CASRYTKTTIEQFF,TGTGCCAGCAGGTATACGAAAACCACAATTGAGCAGTTCTTC
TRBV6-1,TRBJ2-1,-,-,CASRALVGQFF,TGTGCCAGCAGAGCCCTAGTAGGGCAGTTCTTC
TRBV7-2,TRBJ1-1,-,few,CASSPRQGSNTEAFF,TGTGCCAGCAGCCCTCGACAAGGGTCGAACACTGAAGCTTTCTTT
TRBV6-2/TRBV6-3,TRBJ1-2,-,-,CASSYSRGPEGYTF,TGTGCCAGCAGTTACTCACGGGGGCCGGAGGGCTACACCTTC
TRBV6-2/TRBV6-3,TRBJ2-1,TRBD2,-,CASRPGLAGGEQFF,TGTGCCAGCCGTCCGGGACTAGCGGGAGGTGAGCAGTTCTTC